The present TCR beta chain was sequenced within a study of T cell responses to AZD1222 COVID-19 vaccine (dated by TCRdb to the early 2020s). Looking at the study overall: AZD1222 recipients with second doses at about 4 weeks or about 12 weeks were pooled, because spike-specific TCR depth and breadth did not differ between schedules. TCR sequencing covered some 250 trial participants: 200 to 220 given two doses of AZD1222 and around 26 given two doses of MenACWY control vaccine. Trial participants were enrolled into age subgroups of 18-55, 56-69 and 70-plus years, which contained approximately 150, 28 and 58 TCR-sequenced participants, respectively.

The V end gives up 1 base and the J end 7 bases, leaving 12 bases in the junction not matched to a gene. Per the germline V gene, SGHTA is the CDR1 and FQGNSA is the CDR2. From the cysteine through the phenylalanine, the CDR3 covers 16 amino acids. Just the 48-base CDR3 DNA is kept, in frame starting at base 1. Broad study findings and their caveats: Spike-specific TCR breadth and depth rose significantly after two AZD1222 doses compared with day 0 and with MenACWY recipients. Only a handful of AZD1222 recipients were SARS-CoV-2 seropositive at baseline, limiting conclusions about previously exposed vaccinees. The vaccine-associated CD4 TCRs covered the entire spike protein, and the dominant responses fell in regions 160-218 and 743-854. In the small 56-69-year group, the increase in depth fell short of significance, most likely because of low power. Participants were mostly white British, with more females than males. The authors suggested clonal diversity may have been underestimated. Nearly half of unique spike-specific TCRs reportedly recognized epitopes outside regions mutated in the B.1.351 and B.1.1.7 variants. Because no day 14 peak-response samples were available, repertoires were characterized only after the peak T cell response.

Details on this clone: There is no known antigen for this receptor. Base qualities are not provided; no much larger clone lies one nucleotide away.

Interpreted using the paper, the time point label stands for: baseline before first vaccination. Vaccinee samples were obtained from the UK trials COV001 and COV002, which included a single-blind randomized controlled phase 2/3 trial of AZD1222 (ChAdOx1 nCoV-19) in healthy adults. For TCRbeta chain sequencing, PBMC samples were collected from trial participants at day 0 and at day 28 after the second dose. The CDR3 regions of human TCRbeta chains were analyzed by immunosequencing. In the original analysis: TCRs in the repertoires were compared against a reference library of SARS-CoV-2-specific TCRs that had been generated with the MIRA antigen-specificity platform. Breadth was defined as the fraction of unique TCRs that were SARS-CoV-2-associated, and depth was defined as the fraction of total T cells that were SARS-CoV-2-associated. Using the MIRA data, each spike-specific TCR was assigned both to the spike region to which the TCR was reactive and to a CD4 or CD8 class. Log10-transformed breadth and depth values were compared by one-way ANOVA with Sidak's multiple comparisons tests. This is the immuneACCESS table as TCRdb keeps it, with only in-frame sequences that have V and J called. A part of the clones is gone; compared with another copy, unresolved V genes explain less than half, and the rest is unexplained. Clonal size and the V and J genes are those of that table, whereas D and trimming came from the DNA. For this sample there are around 100,000 clones; about 83% appear just once. Around a sixth of the sample comes from the top ten.

Material: peripheral blood, obtained on day 0 of AZD1222 vaccination. Recombination joined TRBV7-2 with TRBJ1-1; 7 junctional bases match TRBD1. The receptor was isolated from an adult in good health. The DNA reads TGTGCCAGCAGCTTAGTGGGGGGACAGAAGAACTTTGAAGCTTTCTTT. This gives the protein CASSLVGGQKNFEAFF.